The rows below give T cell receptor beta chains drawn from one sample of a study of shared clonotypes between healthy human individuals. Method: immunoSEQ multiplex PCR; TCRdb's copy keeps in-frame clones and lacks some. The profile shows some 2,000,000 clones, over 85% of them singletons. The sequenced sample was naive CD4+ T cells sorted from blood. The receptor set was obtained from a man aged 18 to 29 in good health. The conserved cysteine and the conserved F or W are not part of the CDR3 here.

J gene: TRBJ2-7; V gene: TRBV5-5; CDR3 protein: ASNKGGPDVSYEQY
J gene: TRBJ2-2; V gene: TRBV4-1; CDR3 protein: ASSQYSGGDTGELF
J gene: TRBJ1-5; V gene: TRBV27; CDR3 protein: ASSLEGQGNQPQH
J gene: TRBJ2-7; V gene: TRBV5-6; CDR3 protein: ASSSSSGGFYEQY
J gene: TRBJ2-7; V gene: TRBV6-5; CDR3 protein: ASSSGGSRYEQY
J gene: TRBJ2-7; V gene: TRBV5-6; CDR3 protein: ASSLGLANEQY
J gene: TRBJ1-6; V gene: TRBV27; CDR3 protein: ASSSRANSPLH
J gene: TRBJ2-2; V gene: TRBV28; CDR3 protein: ASSRAGDGGELF
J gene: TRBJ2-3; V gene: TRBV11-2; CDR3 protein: ASTSRLAGVTDTQY
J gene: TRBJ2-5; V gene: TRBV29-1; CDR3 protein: SVTSAGGVRETQY
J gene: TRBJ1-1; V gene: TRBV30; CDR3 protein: AGKTGPDTEAF
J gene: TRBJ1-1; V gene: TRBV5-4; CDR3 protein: ASRWTGKGTEAF
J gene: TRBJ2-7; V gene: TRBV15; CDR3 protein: ATSRDLSGANYEQY
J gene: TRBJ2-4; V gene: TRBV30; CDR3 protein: AWKGTGGLGSKNIQY
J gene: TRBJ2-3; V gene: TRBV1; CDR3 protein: TSSQVKRQGRDTQY
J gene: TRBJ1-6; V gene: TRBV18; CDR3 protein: ASSPSGYNSPLH
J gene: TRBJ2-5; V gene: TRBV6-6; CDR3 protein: ASSLRGQETQY
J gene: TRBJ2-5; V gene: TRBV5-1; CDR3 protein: ASSLRTGDRTQY
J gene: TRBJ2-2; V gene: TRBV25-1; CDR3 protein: ASSAGQVTGELF
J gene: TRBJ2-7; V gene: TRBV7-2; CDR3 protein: ASSRSVAEGYEQY
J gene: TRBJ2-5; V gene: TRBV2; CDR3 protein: AKAMSETQY
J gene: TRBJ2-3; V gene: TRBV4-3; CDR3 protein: ASSQGINYPYTQY
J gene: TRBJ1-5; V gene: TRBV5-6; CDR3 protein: ASSPRDRGFGNQPQH
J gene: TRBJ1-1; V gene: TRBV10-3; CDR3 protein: AISDSDRVRAF
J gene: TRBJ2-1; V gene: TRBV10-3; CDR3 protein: AISGRGGEQF
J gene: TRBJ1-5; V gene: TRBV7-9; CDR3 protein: ASSPGGANQPQH
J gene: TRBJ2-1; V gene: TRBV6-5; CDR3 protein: ASSPPAYEQF
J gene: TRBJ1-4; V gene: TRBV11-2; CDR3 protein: ASSQGDRGEKLF
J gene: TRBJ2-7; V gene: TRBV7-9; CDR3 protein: ASSLSNGYEQY
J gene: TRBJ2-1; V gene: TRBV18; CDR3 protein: ASSPPTGGIDNEQF
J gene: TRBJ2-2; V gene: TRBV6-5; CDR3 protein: ASSYSTANTGELF
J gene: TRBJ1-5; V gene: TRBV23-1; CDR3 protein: ASSQSFFRGSSNQPQH
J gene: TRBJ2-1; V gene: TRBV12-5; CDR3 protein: ASGLKTLAVPYNEQF
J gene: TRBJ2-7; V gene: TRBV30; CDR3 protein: AWLGQGLSYEQY
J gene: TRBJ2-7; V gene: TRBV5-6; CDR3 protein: ASNPSGKTHEQY
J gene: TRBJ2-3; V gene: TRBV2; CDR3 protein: ASSDGWAPSTDTQY
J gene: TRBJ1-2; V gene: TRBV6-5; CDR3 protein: ASSYRDRVGYT
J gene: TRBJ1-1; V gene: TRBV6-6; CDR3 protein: ASSHASLNTEAF
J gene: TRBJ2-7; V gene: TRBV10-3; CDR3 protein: AIRDSGHYEQY
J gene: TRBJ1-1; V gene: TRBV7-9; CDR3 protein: ASSLEKGEAF
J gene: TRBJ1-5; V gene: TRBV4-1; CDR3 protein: ASSQQLDQPQH
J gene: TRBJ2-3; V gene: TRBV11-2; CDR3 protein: ASSPLEDTQY
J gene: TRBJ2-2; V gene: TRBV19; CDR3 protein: ASSTGQINTGELF
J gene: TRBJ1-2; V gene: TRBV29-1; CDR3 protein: SVGTGEYGYT
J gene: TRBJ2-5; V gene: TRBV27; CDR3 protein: ASRLATSAGQETQY
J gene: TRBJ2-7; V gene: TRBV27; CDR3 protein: ASSFLPGGSYEQY
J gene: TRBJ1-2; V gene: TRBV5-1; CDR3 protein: ASSLEGDFGGYT
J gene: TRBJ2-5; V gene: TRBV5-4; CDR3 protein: ASRRQGPVETQY
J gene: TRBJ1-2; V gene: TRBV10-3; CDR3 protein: AISESRDASFYT
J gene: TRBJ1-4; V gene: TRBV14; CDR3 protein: ASSQQTGGEKLF
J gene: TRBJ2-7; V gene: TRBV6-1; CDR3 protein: ASSELAASSYEQY
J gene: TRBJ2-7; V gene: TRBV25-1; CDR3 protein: ASRVSGGPYEQY
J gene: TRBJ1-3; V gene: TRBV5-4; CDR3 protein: ASSPGGSSSGNTIY
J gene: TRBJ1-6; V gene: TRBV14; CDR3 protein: ASSANGGFGSPLH
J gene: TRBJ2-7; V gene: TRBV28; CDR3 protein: ASSLSGTGGARIRYEQY